The 8 T cell receptor beta chains given below trace back to one sample, sequenced in a study of blood T cell repertoires in COVID-19. This table comes from immunoSEQ multiplex PCR, and its TCRdb copy is limited to in-frame clones, with some not included. The sample lists 310,000 or so clones, about nine tenths seen once, with around 11% in the top ten. The sample consisted of peripheral blood. All receptors come from a woman aged 25 to 39 with COVID-19, enrolled during active disease.

This clone was counted once. The CDR3 DNA follows: TGTGCCAGTAGTCCCAACCCAGGTTCTAACTATGGCTACACCTTC. Its translation: CASSPNPGSNYGYTF. The chain uses TRBV19 and TRBJ1-2; D unresolved. Per the germline V gene, CDR1 is LNHDA and CDR2 is SQIVND (reference sequence). The CDR3 sequence is 15 residues long. V was shortened by 5 bases and J by 0 bases, with 13 bases between the two germline ends.

The V gene is TRBV20-1, the J gene TRBJ2-5, with TRBD2 as a possible D gene (5 bases). V dropped 1 base and J dropped 5 bases, with 5 bases sitting between them. This CDR3 is 11 amino acids long. From germline, CDR1 is DFQATT and CDR2 SNEGSKA (reference sequence). The CDR3 DNA reads TGCAGTGCTAGAGGGAGGGAGACCCAGTACTTC. This sequence encodes CSARGRETQYF.

V is TRBV4-3 and J is TRBJ1-4; 9 positions match TRBD1. The CDR3 length is 16 residues. Per germline, CDR1 LGHNA and CDR2 YSLEER. The V segment lost 0 bases and the J segment 7 bases; nucleotides outside the gene matches: 6. The chain's CDR3 is CASSQEVGTGIEKLFF. The CDR3 nucleotides read TGCGCCAGCAGCCAAGAAGTGGGGACAGGGATTGAAAAACTGTTTTTT.

The J gene is TRBJ1-5, the V gene TRBV28; a weak D match, TRBD1 (6 bases). V dropped 7 bases and J dropped 7 bases, with 11 bases sitting between them. Germline CDR1 MDHEN, CDR2 SYDVKM. The CDR3 extends over 12 amino acids. In DNA form, the CDR3 reads TGTGCCAGCACCGGGGGGGCACAGCCCCAGCATTTT. Translated, it gives CASTGGAQPQHF.

The sample holds a few counts of this clone. The chain combines TRBV7-2 with TRBJ1-2, with TRBD1 matching 8 bases. Germline assignment: CDR1 SGHTA and CDR2 FQGNSA. The CDR3 extends over 13 amino acids. V lost 4 bases to trimming and J lost 6 bases; unmatched junction nucleotides: 4. The CDR3 DNA reads as TGTGCCAGCAGCTCCCGGACAGGGAATGGCTACACCTTC. Its protein is CASSSRTGNGYTF. Complete variable domain (other parts from reference TRBV7-2 and TRBJ1-2): GAGVSQSPSNKVTEKGKDVELRCDPISGHTALYWYRQSLGQGLEFLIYFQGNSAPDKSGLPSDRFSAERTGGSVSTLTIQRTQQEDSAVYLCASSSRTGNGYTFGSGTRLTVV.

This rearrangement joins TRBV30 to TRBJ2-1; 10 bases align to TRBD2. CDR1 and CDR2 (germline): GTSNPN, SVGIG (reference sequence). V dropped 7 bases and J dropped 10; count of bases not matched to a gene: 10. The CDR3 spans 13 residues. CDR3 nucleotide sequence: TGTGCCTCCGAGGGGCTAGCGGGAGTAGAGCAGTTCTTC. It specifies CASEGLAGVEQFF.

This clone appeared a single time. This sequence joins TRBV14 and TRBJ2-4, with TRBD2 matching over 9 bases. The CDR3 has 16 residues. Germline trimming cut 0 bases from V and 3 bases from J; bases unmatched to any gene: 3. CDR1 and CDR2 (germline): SGHDN, FVKESK. The CDR3 sequence: CASSQELSGSKNIQYF. The CDR3 DNA reads TGTGCCAGCAGCCAAGAACTTAGCGGGAGCAAAAACATTCAGTACTTC.

The table lists this clone with a few counts. This sequence joins TRBV30 and TRBJ2-7; weak D call: TRBD1 (5 bases). The CDR3 extends over 13 amino acids. Trimming removed 2 bases at V and 5 bases at J, with 13 bases between. Germline-derived CDR1 and CDR2 are GTSNPN and SVGIG (reference sequence). The CDR3 DNA reads TGTGCCTGGAGTTGGACAACCCGCCACGAGCAGTACTTC. Protein product: CAWSWTTRHEQYF.